The rows below give T cell receptor beta chains drawn from one sample of a study of blood T cell repertoires in COVID-19. Profiling relied on immunoSEQ multiplex PCR, and the TCRdb table lists in-frame clones only, not all of them. Of around 85,000 clones listed, around 89% are singletons. Specimen: PBMCs or T cells enriched from blood (not recorded which). The receptors come from a woman in her fifties or sixties with acute COVID-19. CDR3s include the opening cysteine and the closing phenylalanine or tryptophan. A D gene is named only where the DNA matches it firmly. Not all rows give a size; the values are once, few, many and, for expanded clones, a class.

once,TRBJ1-4,-,TRBV10-3,CAISEGGGEKLFF,TGTGCCATCAGTGAAGGGGGTGGGGAAAAACTGTTTTTT
-,TRBJ1-6,TRBD1,TRBV10-3,CAISGQQRESPLHF,TGTGCCATCTCGGGACAGCAGCGCGAGTCACCCCTCCACTTT
once,TRBJ1-3,-,TRBV11-3,CASSLRGASGNTIYF,TGTGCCAGCAGCTTGCGGGGGGCCTCGGGAAACACCATATATTTT
few,TRBJ2-7,TRBD2,TRBV4-2,CASSQVGTRHHEQYF,TGTGCCAGCAGCCAAGTCGGGACTAGGCACCACGAGCAGTACTTC
-,TRBJ2-7,TRBD2,TRBV7-2,CASSLVSGTSGPYEQYF,TGTGCCAGCAGCTTAGTGTCAGGGACTAGCGGACCCTACGAGCAGTACTTC
-,TRBJ1-2,-,TRBV3-1/TRBV3-2,CASSPRDSGRGYTF,TGTGCCAGCAGCCCTCGGGACTCCGGACGTGGCTACACCTTC
once,TRBJ1-5,TRBD1,TRBV6-5,CASWTGGAGNQPQHF,TGTGCCAGCTGGACAGGGGGCGCGGGCAATCAGCCCCAGCATTTT
-,TRBJ2-1,TRBD2,TRBV6-5,CASSYRTSGSNEQFF,TGTGCCAGCAGTTACAGGACTAGCGGGAGTAATGAGCAGTTCTTC
-,TRBJ2-5,TRBD2,TRBV7-6,CASSLNAGEGETQYF,TGTGCCAGCAGCTTAAATGCGGGAGAAGGAGAGACCCAGTACTTC
-,TRBJ2-7,TRBD2,TRBV4-3,CASSQLRGVTLHEQYF,TGCGCCAGCAGCCAGCTGCGGGGGGTCACGTTGCACGAGCAGTACTTC
-,TRBJ1-5,-,TRBV15,CATSRDDGRQPQHF,TGTGCCACCAGCAGAGATGATGGGCGTCAGCCCCAGCATTTT
-,TRBJ1-2,-,TRBV19,CASSIPTGRGYTF,TGTGCCAGTAGTATACCGACAGGACGGGGCTACACCTTC
-,TRBJ2-7,-,TRBV18,CASSPARAGTYEQYF,TGTGCCAGCTCACCGGCCAGGGCGGGGACCTACGAGCAGTACTTC
-,TRBJ1-2,-,TRBV3-1/TRBV3-2,CASSQVGPGWGYTF,TGTGCCAGCAGCCAAGTGGGTCCGGGGTGGGGCTACACCTTC
-,TRBJ1-5,-,TRBV19,CASTLGFGEPQHF,TGTGCCAGTACCCTGGGGTTCGGGGAGCCCCAGCATTTT
-,TRBJ2-2,-,TRBV7-9,CASSLRRENTGELFF,TGTGCCAGCAGCTTAAGGCGGGAGAACACCGGGGAGCTGTTTTTT
-,TRBJ1-5,-,TRBV12-3/TRBV12-4,CASSPMGDQPQHF,TGTGCCAGCAGTCCCATGGGAGATCAGCCCCAGCATTTT
-,TRBJ1-1,-,TRBV20-1,CSAEAHPEAFF,TGCAGTGCCGAGGCCCACCCTGAAGCTTTCTTT
-,TRBJ2-1,TRBD1,TRBV19,CASSKGALSSYNEQFF,TGTGCCAGTTCCAAGGGGGCACTCAGCTCCTACAATGAGCAGTTCTTC
-,TRBJ1-4,TRBD1,TRBV7-2,CASSLVGTGGEKLFF,TGTGCCAGCAGCTTAGTCGGGACAGGGGGCGAAAAACTGTTTTTT
-,TRBJ1-1,TRBD1,TRBV6-5,CASSRQGGTEAFF,TGTGCCAGCAGCCGCCAGGGGGGCACTGAAGCTTTCTTT
-,TRBJ1-3,TRBD1,TRBV4-1,CASSQDSQGDSGNTIYF,TGCGCCAGCAGCCAAGATTCTCAGGGGGACTCTGGAAACACCATATATTTT
-,TRBJ2-3,-,TRBV10-3,CAIRSRELGTQYF,TGTGCCATCAGATCCAGGGAATTGGGTACGCAGTATTTT
-,TRBJ2-1,TRBD2,TRBV5-1,CASSFLAGDEQFF,TGCGCCAGCAGCTTTCTAGCGGGAGATGAGCAGTTCTTC
-,TRBJ2-3,TRBD2,TRBV7-6,CASSYGLAGHPSTDTQYF,TGTGCCAGCAGCTATGGACTAGCGGGACACCCTAGCACAGATACGCAGTATTTT
-,TRBJ2-7,-,TRBV4-2,CASSQEAPASWLHEQYF,TGTGCCAGCAGCCAAGAAGCCCCCGCTAGCTGGTTACACGAGCAGTACTTC
once,TRBJ1-1,-,TRBV12-5,CASGFAGATEAFF,TGTGCTAGTGGTTTTGCAGGGGCCACTGAAGCTTTCTTT
-,TRBJ1-3,TRBD1,TRBV3-1/TRBV3-2,CASSQGAGGLSGNTIYF,TGTGCCAGCAGCCAAGGCGCAGGGGGACTCTCTGGAAACACCATATATTTT
-,TRBJ1-1,TRBD1,TRBV19,CASSPRTGANTEAFF,TGTGCCAGTAGTCCCCGGACAGGAGCTAACACTGAAGCTTTCTTT
-,TRBJ2-7,TRBD1,TRBV5-6,CASRPSGQANSYEQYF,TGTGCCAGCAGACCCTCCGGACAGGCGAACTCCTACGAGCAGTACTTC
-,TRBJ2-6,TRBD1,TRBV7-8,CASSLGGDSLGSGANVLTF,TGTGCCAGCAGCTTAGGAGGGGACAGCTTGGGTTCTGGGGCCAACGTCCTGACTTTC
few,TRBJ2-2,TRBD2,TRBV30,CAWSVVPGGTPGTSGRAGTGELFF,TGTGCCTGGAGTGTCGTTCCAGGCGGGACACCCGGGACTAGCGGGAGGGCCGGGACCGGGGAGCTGTTTTTT
-,TRBJ1-5,-,TRBV3-1/TRBV3-2,CASSQDLQGQPQHF,TGTGCCAGCAGCCAAGACCTCCAGGGGCAGCCCCAGCATTTT
-,TRBJ1-5,-,TRBV6-2/TRBV6-3,CASSYLAWGGNSDQPQHF,TGTGCCAGCAGTTATCTTGCCTGGGGGGGTAACTCCGATCAGCCCCAGCATTTT
-,TRBJ1-1,TRBD1,TRBV12-5,CASGLGQGGLVAEAFF,TGTGCTAGTGGTTTGGGACAGGGGGGTTTGGTTGCTGAAGCTTTCTTT
-,TRBJ1-2,TRBD1,TRBV24-1,CATSADRGGYTF,TGTGCCACCAGTGCCGACAGGGGTGGCTACACCTTC
-,TRBJ1-1,TRBD1,TRBV20-1,CSAREQGAAFF,TGCAGTGCTAGAGAACAGGGGGCAGCTTTCTTT
-,TRBJ1-2,TRBD1,TRBV5-8,CASSFQGASLLGYTF,TGTGCCAGCAGCTTCCAGGGGGCGTCCCTTCTCGGCTACACCTTC
-,TRBJ1-2,-,TRBV9,CASSSPSLDGYTF,TGTGCCAGCAGCTCCCCGAGCCTCGATGGCTACACCTTC
-,TRBJ1-1,TRBD1,TRBV28,CASSPNRGRVNTEAFF,TGTGCCAGCAGCCCGAACAGGGGGCGGGTGAACACTGAAGCTTTCTTT
-,TRBJ1-4,TRBD1,TRBV7-2,CASSPGGTGGNEKLFF,TGTGCCAGCAGCCCAGGGGGGACAGGGGGTAATGAAAAACTGTTTTTT
-,TRBJ1-1,TRBD1,TRBV7-9,CASSRRTGETEAFF,TGTGCCAGCAGCCGTAGGACAGGGGAGACTGAAGCTTTCTTT
once,TRBJ1-1,-,TRBV14,CASSLSGNTEAFF,TGTGCCAGCAGCCTTAGCGGGAACACTGAAGCTTTCTTT
-,TRBJ2-1,TRBD1,TRBV18,CASSPPSQGARSYNEQFF,TGTGCCAGCTCACCACCGAGTCAGGGGGCTAGATCCTACAATGAGCAGTTCTTC
-,TRBJ2-7,TRBD2,TRBV6-5,CASFSGTSSSEQYF,TGTGCCAGCTTTTCCGGGACTAGCTCCTCCGAGCAGTACTTC
-,TRBJ1-6,-,TRBV20-1,CSASRQGGNSPLHF,TGCAGTGCTAGTCGGCAGGGAGGAAATTCACCCCTCCACTTT